The source of this T cell receptor beta chain is a study of cytomegalovirus exposure and HLA in healthy donors. PCR involved 60 Vbeta and 13 Jbeta primers. Sequencing was performed with immunoSEQ multiplex PCR; in TCRdb, only in-frame clones are kept and a portion is missing. Among 150,000 to 200,000 clones listed, more than 60% were seen once. The CDR3 consists of 12 residues. In germline, CDR1 is SQVTM, CDR2 ANQGSEA. V lost 6 bases and J lost 1; bases outside the gene matches: 2. Sample: PBMCs. This chain uses TRBV29-1 with TRBJ1-1; 7 positions match TRBD1. The receptor's source is a woman in her forties or fifties in good health and CMV-seropositive. CDR3 amino acids: CSVGQPNTEAFF. DNA for the CDR3: TGCAGCGTGGGACAGCCGAACACTGAAGCTTTCTTT.